The rows below give T cell receptor beta chains drawn from one sample of a study of early T cells in non-severe SARS-CoV-2 infection. TCRdb re-analysed the 5' RACE reads in MiXCR, keeping a single row per CDR3 protein. Of tens of thousands of distinct CDR3 sequences listed, roughly an eighth are singletons. The specimen was whole blood. Receptors were obtained from an adult who was a healthcare worker with PCR-confirmed SARS-CoV-2 infection or an uninfected control (not recorded which). Both conserved end residues are part of each CDR3. Fields, in order: CDR3 DNA, CDR3 protein, clone size, J gene, V gene, D gene. A D gene is named only where the DNA matches it firmly. Clone size appears in some rows only: once, few, many, or a class for an expanded clone.

CDR3 DNA: TGTGCCAGCAGCTTAGCAGGCATTAGCGGGAGCTACGAGCAGTACTTC
CDR3 protein: CASSLAGISGSYEQYF
clone size: NA
J gene: TRBJ2-7
V gene: TRBV7-8
D gene: TRBD2

CDR3 DNA: TGTGCCAGTGGACGAGAGACCCAGTACTTC
CDR3 protein: CASGRETQYF
clone size: NA
J gene: TRBJ2-5
V gene: TRBV19
D gene: NA

CDR3 DNA: TGCGCCAGCAGTGAAGCGGCGGTCCAAGAGACCCAGTACTTC
CDR3 protein: CASSEAAVQETQYF
clone size: NA
J gene: TRBJ2-5
V gene: TRBV10-1
D gene: NA

CDR3 DNA: TGTGCCAGCAGCTTGGTTGGGGGTTCTGAAGCTTTCTTT
CDR3 protein: CASSLVGGSEAFF
clone size: few
J gene: TRBJ1-1
V gene: TRBV7-9
D gene: NA

CDR3 DNA: TGTGCCAGCAGCGTATCGACAGGGATCGATGGCTACACCTTC
CDR3 protein: CASSVSTGIDGYTF
clone size: many
J gene: TRBJ1-2
V gene: TRBV9
D gene: TRBD1

CDR3 DNA: TGCAGCGGACGGACAGGGAGAGACACTGAAGCTTTCTTT
CDR3 protein: CSGRTGRDTEAFF
clone size: NA
J gene: TRBJ1-1
V gene: TRBV29-1
D gene: TRBD1

CDR3 DNA: TGTGCCAGCAGCTTAGCGCGTTCCTACACCGGGGAGCTGTTTTTT
CDR3 protein: CASSLARSYTGELFF
clone size: NA
J gene: TRBJ2-2
V gene: TRBV7-8
D gene: NA

CDR3 DNA: TGCGCCAGCAGCTTGGACAGGACCTTCTACGAGCAGTACTTC
CDR3 protein: CASSLDRTFYEQYF
clone size: NA
J gene: TRBJ2-7
V gene: TRBV5-1
D gene: NA

CDR3 DNA: TGTGCCAGCAGTTTGGGCGGGACAGCCGAAAAGTACTTC
CDR3 protein: CASSLGGTAEKYF
clone size: many
J gene: TRBJ2-7
V gene: TRBV28
D gene: NA

CDR3 DNA: TGCGCCAGCAGCTTTAATTTTCCGACCGGGGAGCTGTTTTTT
CDR3 protein: CASSFNFPTGELFF
clone size: few
J gene: TRBJ2-2
V gene: TRBV5-1
D gene: NA

CDR3 DNA: TGTGCCAGCAGCCAATTAACTCAGCCCCAGCATTTT
CDR3 protein: CASSQLTQPQHF
clone size: many
J gene: TRBJ1-5
V gene: TRBV28
D gene: NA